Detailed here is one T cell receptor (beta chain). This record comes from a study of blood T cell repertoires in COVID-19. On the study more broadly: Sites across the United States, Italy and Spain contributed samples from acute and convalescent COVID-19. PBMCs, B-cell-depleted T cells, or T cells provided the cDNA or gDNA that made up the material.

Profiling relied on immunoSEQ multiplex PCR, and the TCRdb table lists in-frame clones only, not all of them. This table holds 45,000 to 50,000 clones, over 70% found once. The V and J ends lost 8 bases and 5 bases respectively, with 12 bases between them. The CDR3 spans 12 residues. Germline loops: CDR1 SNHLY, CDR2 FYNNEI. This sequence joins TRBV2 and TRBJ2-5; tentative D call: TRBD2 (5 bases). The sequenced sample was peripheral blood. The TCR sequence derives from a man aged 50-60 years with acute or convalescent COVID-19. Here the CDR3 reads CASGKERETQYF. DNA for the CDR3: TGTGCCAGCGGCAAAGAGCGGGAGACCCAGTACTTC. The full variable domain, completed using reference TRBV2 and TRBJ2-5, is EPEVTQTPSHQVTQMGQEVILRCVPISNHLYFYWYRQILGQKVEFLVSFYNNEISEKSEIFDDQFSVERPDGSNFTLKIRSTKLEDSAMYFCASGKERETQYFGPGTRLLVL.